Presented here are 27 T cell receptor beta chains from one specimen sequenced in a study of blood T cell repertoires in COVID-19. Only in-frame clones appear in the TCRdb table, and some are missing; sequencing was by immunoSEQ multiplex PCR. The data show under 200,000 clones, with more than 75% seen just once and around 8% held by the top ten. The sample taken for sequencing was peripheral blood. These receptors came from an older woman with COVID-19, enrolled during active disease.

The rearrangement links TRBV14 to TRBJ2-1; perhaps TRBD2 as D (6 bases). The germline V gene encodes CDR1 SGHDN and CDR2 FVKESK. V was pared by 4 bases and J by 4 bases, with 14 bases between. This CDR3 has 15 amino acids. This CDR3 reads CASSPAGRKYNEQFF. The CDR3 DNA follows: TGTGCCAGCAGCCCTGCGGGGAGAAAGTACAATGAGCAGTTCTTC.

The chain couples TRBV28 to TRBJ1-2, with unresolved D. This CDR3 comprises 12 residues. The V end lost 4 bases, the J end lost 5 bases, and 8 bases lay between the germline ends. The germline V gene has CDR1 MDHEN and CDR2 SYDVKM. CDR3 loop: CASSYGVYGYTF. The CDR3 DNA is TGTGCCAGCAGTTATGGAGTATATGGCTACACCTTC.

The chain couples TRBV7-6 to TRBJ2-7; 14 bases map to TRBD2. The CDR3 has 15 residues. Germline assignment: CDR1 SGHVS and CDR2 FNYEAQ. V was clipped by 5 bases and J by 5 bases; unmatched bases: 5. The CDR3 reads CASSTTSGRGNEQYF. The CDR3 nucleotides read TGTGCCAGCAGCACGACTAGCGGGAGGGGAAACGAGCAGTACTTC.

The J gene is TRBJ2-5, the V gene TRBV28, with unresolved D. Trimming took 5 bases from V and 5 from J, leaving 12 bases between them. The CDR3 is made up of 13 amino acids. From germline, CDR1 is MDHEN and CDR2 SYDVKM. CDR3 coding DNA: TGTGCCAGCAGTCTTTACCCGAGGGAGACCCAGTACTTC. Protein product: CASSLYPRETQYF.

The chain joins TRBV5-1 to TRBJ2-6, with D tentatively TRBD1 (5 bases). Trimming removed 4 bases from V and 2 bases from J, with 10 bases in between. This CDR3 comprises 15 residues. Germline lookup yields CDR1 SGHRS and CDR2 YFSETQ. The CDR3 loop is CASSRQSPGANVLTF. For the CDR3, the DNA is TGCGCCAGCAGCAGACAGTCTCCTGGGGCCAACGTCCTGACTTTC.

This clone was detected only once. The rearrangement links TRBV6-6 to TRBJ1-5, with TRBD1 matching 8 bases. The ends lost 4 bases at V and 9 bases at J; junction bases unmatched: 8. The CDR3 consists of 14 residues. Germline values: CDR1 MNHNY, CDR2 SVGAGI (reference sequence). CDR3 loop: CASSFGQGDWPQHF. The CDR3 nucleotides are TGTGCCAGCAGTTTCGGACAGGGAGATTGGCCCCAGCATTTT.

The chain combines TRBV3-1 (or the pseudogene TRBV3-2) with TRBJ1-4, with D unresolved. Germline V gene sequence: CDR1 LGHDT, CDR2 YNNKEL (reference sequence). CDR3 length: 14 amino acids. The germline V and J ends were trimmed by 4 bases and 0 bases, with 6 bases remaining between them. The CDR3 loop reads CASSPTTTNEKLFF. In nucleotides, the CDR3 is TGTGCCAGCAGCCCCACAACAACTAATGAAAAACTGTTTTTT.

This clone was detected a few times. This chain connects TRBV9 to TRBJ2-7; 11 bases map to TRBD2. V lost 4 bases to trimming and J lost 2 bases; unmatched junction nucleotides: 11. Germline values: CDR1 SGDLS, CDR2 YYNGEE. The CDR3 consists of 17 residues. The chain's CDR3 is CASSPRTLAGGTYEQYF. The CDR3 nucleotides read TGTGCCAGCAGCCCTCGCACCCTAGCGGGAGGCACCTACGAGCAGTACTTC.

The V gene is TRBV15, the J gene TRBJ2-5; TRBD2 matches at 8 bases. Germline V gene lookup returns CDR1 LNHNV and CDR2 YYDKDF (reference sequence). This CDR3 has 16 residues. The V gene end was trimmed by 3 bases and the J gene end by 4 bases; junction bases not matched to a gene: 10. The DNA for the CDR3 is TGTGCCACCAGCAGCCGGGAACTGGCGGGAGGAGAGACCCAGTACTTC. Its protein is CATSSRELAGGETQYF.

This chain links TRBV6-5 with TRBJ1-2; D uncertain. The germline V and J ends were trimmed by 2 bases and 6 bases, with 10 bases remaining between them. This CDR3 is built from 13 residues. The germline V gene encodes CDR1 MNHEY and CDR2 SVGAGI. The CDR3 loop is CASSYEMRDGYTF. The CDR3 DNA sequence: TGTGCCAGCAGTTACGAGATGCGGGATGGCTACACCTTC.

In this sample, this clone turned up a few times. The genes are TRBV2 and TRBJ2-1, with a possible D match to TRBD1 (8 bases). V was clipped by 8 bases and J by 10 bases, with 24 bases between them. CDR3 length: 15 amino acids. Germline CDR1 SNHLY, CDR2 FYNNEI. Here the CDR3 DNA reads TGTGCCAGCCTTCTTAGACAGGGGCCCGGGGGGGAGCAGTTCTTC. Protein sequence: CASLLRQGPGGEQFF.

This chain links TRBV30 with TRBJ2-7, with a tentative D call TRBD2 (6 bases). CDR3 length: 16 amino acids. Germline assignment: CDR1 GTSNPN and CDR2 SVGIG (reference sequence). The ends were cut back, 3 bases at V and 1 base at J, with 19 bases in the middle. CDR3 region: CAWRHRRLGVSYEQYF. CDR3 nucleotides: TGTGCCTGGAGGCACCGGAGACTAGGAGTTTCCTACGAGCAGTACTTC.

The genes are TRBV11-2 and TRBJ1-6, with 10 nucleotides matching TRBD1. Germline V gene data show CDR1 as SGHAT and CDR2 as FQNNGV. There are 14 residues in the CDR3. Trimming cost V 2 bases and J 10 bases; bases outside gene matches: 2. The CDR3 DNA follows: TGTGCCAGCAGCTTAACGACAGGGGGCTCACCCCTCCACTTT. Translating it yields CASSLTTGGSPLHF. Filled out from reference TRBV11-2 and TRBJ1-6, the complete variable domain reads EAGVAQSPRYKIIEKRQSVAFWCNPISGHATLYWYQQILGQGPKLLIQFQNNGVVDDSQLPKDRFSAERLKGVDSTLKIQPAKLEDSAVYLCASSLTTGGSPLHFGNGTRLTVT.

J is TRBJ1-2 and V is TRBV27; D not resolved. The V gene lost 6 bases and the J gene lost 8 bases, with 19 bases spanning the gap. The CDR3 sequence is 14 residues long. Germline lookup yields CDR1 MNHEY and CDR2 SMNVEV (reference sequence). The CDR3 region is CASRDWTSDRGYTF. CDR3 DNA: TGTGCCAGCAGGGACTGGACCTCCGATCGGGGCTACACCTTC.

V gene TRBV5-6 combines with J gene TRBJ1-1, with unresolved D. The CDR3 is 13 residues long. Trimming took 5 bases from V and 1 from J, leaving 9 bases between them. CDR1 is SGHDT, CDR2 YYEEEE, per germline. In nucleotides, the CDR3 is TGTGCCAGCAGACAGAATCCGAACACTGAAGCTTTCTTT. Translated, it gives CASRQNPNTEAFF.

Note on this clone: Other DNA sequences within the sample encode an identical CDR3. V usage is TRBV28 and J usage is TRBJ2-7; 13 bases are shared with TRBD2. This CDR3 contains 15 residues. With 6 bases clipped from V and 4 bases from J, the junction kept 6 bases outside the gene matches. Germline CDR1 is MDHEN and CDR2 is SYDVKM. Here the CDR3 reads CASSTSGRAVYEQYF. CDR3 coding DNA: TGTGCCAGCAGCACTAGCGGGAGGGCCGTGTACGAGCAGTACTTC.

This clone has a single count. V gene TRBV5-4 combines with J gene TRBJ2-2; 7 nucleotides align to TRBD1. Germline loops: CDR1 SGHNT, CDR2 YYREEE (reference sequence). V was clipped by 4 bases and J by 6 bases; unmatched bases: 12. This CDR3 contains 16 residues. The DNA for the CDR3 is TGTGCCAGCAGCACGGGCGTGACAGGGATCTCCGGGGAGCTGTTTTTT. It specifies CASSTGVTGISGELFF.

This clone was seen more than once but under ten times. The J gene is TRBJ1-3, the V gene TRBV24-1; unclear D gene. This CDR3 has 15 residues. Germline V CDR1 and CDR2: KGHDR, SFDVKD. V dropped 4 bases and J dropped 1 base, with 10 bases sitting between them. The chain's CDR3 is CATSDPVRSGNTIYF. CDR3 in DNA: TGTGCCACCAGTGACCCGGTGAGGTCTGGAAACACCATATATTTT.

The chain combines TRBV7-8 with TRBJ2-2; 9 positions agree with TRBD2. Germline CDR1 SGHVS, CDR2 FQNEAQ. The V and J ends lost 8 bases and 0 bases, in that order; junction bases with no gene match: 13. The CDR3 is 18 residues long. The DNA for the CDR3 is TGTGCCAGCCACAGGGGCGGGAGGGGCGATGCGAACACCGGGGAGCTGTTTTTT. It is translated as CASHRGGRGDANTGELFF.

With respect to this clone: One junction end disagrees with the germline gene, perhaps due to a read error. The rearrangement uses TRBV7-7 and TRBJ2-1; 9 bases align to TRBD2. From germline, CDR1 is SSHAT and CDR2 FNYEAQ (reference sequence). The CDR3 totals 18 residues. The CDR3 DNA follows: TGTGCTAGCAGCCAAAATCCTAGCGGGGTGCTCTCCTACAATGAGCAGTTCTTC. It is translated as CASSQNPSGVLSYNEQFF. Variable domain in full (rest from reference TRBV7-7 and TRBJ2-1): GAGVSQSPRYKVTKRGQDVTLRCDPISSHATLYWYQQALGQGPEFLTYFNYEAQPDKSGLPSDRFSAERPEGSISTLTIQRTEQRDSAMYRCASSQNPSGVLSYNEQFFGPGTRLTVL.

This chain joins TRBV6-1 and TRBJ2-3, with D tentatively TRBD1 (5 bases). Trimming cost V 2 bases and J 3 bases, with 15 bases left between them. This CDR3 spans 16 amino acids. The V gene's germline CDR1 is MNHNS and CDR2 SASEGT. This CDR3 reads CASSEIRGSFTDTQYF. In DNA form, the CDR3 reads TGTGCCAGCAGTGAAATTAGGGGCAGCTTTACAGATACGCAGTATTTT.

This chain uses TRBV13 with TRBJ2-5; 7 nucleotides agree with TRBD1. Germline V gives CDR1 PRHDT, CDR2 FYEKMQ (reference sequence). V trimming: 3 bases; J trimming: 0 bases; junction bases outside the gene matches: 4. There are 15 residues in the CDR3. The chain's CDR3 is CASSFQGENQETQYF. The DNA for the CDR3 is TGTGCCAGCAGCTTTCAGGGGGAGAACCAAGAGACCCAGTACTTC.

In its sample, this clone was seen a few times. The V and J genes are TRBV18 and TRBJ2-5; 7 nucleotides line up with TRBD1. The CDR3 has 15 residues. The junction had 4 bases not matched to a gene; V was cut back by 0 bases and J by 3 bases. CDR1 KGHSH and CDR2 LQKENI come from the germline V gene. This chain's CDR3 is CASSPPSTGKETQYF. CDR3 DNA sequence: TGTGCCAGCTCACCACCGTCGACAGGGAAAGAGACCCAGTACTTC. The complete variable domain, with remaining parts taken from reference TRBV18 and TRBJ2-5, reads NAGVMQNPRHLVRRRGQEARLRCSPMKGHSHVYWYRQLPEEGLKFMVYLQKENIIDESGMPKERFSAEFPKEGPSILRIQQVVRGDSAAYFCASSPPSTGKETQYFGPGTRLLVL.

V usage is TRBV9 and J usage is TRBJ2-7; 7 bases align to TRBD2. This CDR3 is built from 16 residues. Germline V gene lookup returns CDR1 SGDLS and CDR2 YYNGEE. V shed 3 bases and J 2 bases; nucleotides not matched to a gene: 11. Here the CDR3 DNA reads TGTGCCAGCAGCGCTACCCAACTAGCGTATGCCTACGAGCAGTACTTC. This gives the protein CASSATQLAYAYEQYF.

This sequence joins TRBV6-1 and TRBJ2-5; weak D call: TRBD2 (5 bases). This CDR3 is built from 19 residues. V was cut by 3 bases and J by 3 bases, with 26 bases left in between. The germline V gene encodes CDR1 MNHNS and CDR2 SASEGT. CDR3 region: CASSDPPGRRTTNKETQYF. In DNA, the CDR3 is TGTGCCAGCAGTGACCCCCCGGGGAGACGGACGACCAATAAAGAGACCCAGTACTTC.

This chain joins TRBV11-2 and TRBJ2-4; D unresolved. CDR3 length: 15 residues. V lost 2 bases and J 0 bases, leaving 8 bases between the germline ends. Germline assignment: CDR1 SGHAT and CDR2 FQNNGV. The chain's CDR3 is CASSLSLLAKNIQYF. CDR3 nucleotide sequence: TGTGCCAGCAGCTTATCCCTCCTAGCCAAAAACATTCAGTACTTC.

The count of this clone is one. The chain employs TRBV4-2 and TRBJ1-2; unclear D gene. V lost 0 bases and J lost 4, with 15 bases in between. Germline V lookup: CDR1 LGHNA, CDR2 YNFKEQ. CDR3 length: 16 residues. The CDR3 is CASSQDQRQLSYGYTF. DNA of the CDR3: TGTGCCAGCAGCCAAGATCAGCGGCAGCTGTCCTATGGCTACACCTTC.